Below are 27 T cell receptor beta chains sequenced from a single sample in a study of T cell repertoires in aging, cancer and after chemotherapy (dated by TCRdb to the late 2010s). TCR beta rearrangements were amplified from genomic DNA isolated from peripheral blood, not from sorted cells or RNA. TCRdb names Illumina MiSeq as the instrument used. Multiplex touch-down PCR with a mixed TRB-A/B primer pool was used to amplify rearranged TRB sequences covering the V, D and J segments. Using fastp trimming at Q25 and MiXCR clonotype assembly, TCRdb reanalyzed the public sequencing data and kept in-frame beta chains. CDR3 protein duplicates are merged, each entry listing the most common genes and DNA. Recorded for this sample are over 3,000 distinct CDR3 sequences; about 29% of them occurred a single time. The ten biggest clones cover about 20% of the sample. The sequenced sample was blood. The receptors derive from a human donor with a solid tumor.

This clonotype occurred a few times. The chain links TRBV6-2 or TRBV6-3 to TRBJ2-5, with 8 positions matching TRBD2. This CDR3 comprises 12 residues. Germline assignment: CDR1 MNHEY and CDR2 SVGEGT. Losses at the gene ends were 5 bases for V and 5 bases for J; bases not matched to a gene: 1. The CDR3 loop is CASSKREETQYF. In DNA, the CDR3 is TGTGCCAGCAGTAAGCGGGAGGAGACCCAGTACTTC.

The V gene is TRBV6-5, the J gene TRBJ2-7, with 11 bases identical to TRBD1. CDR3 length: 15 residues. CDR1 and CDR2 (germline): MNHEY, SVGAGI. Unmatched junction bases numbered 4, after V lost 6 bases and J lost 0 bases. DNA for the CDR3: TGTGCCAGCAGCAAGGGACAGGGGGTCTCCTACGAGCAGTACTTC. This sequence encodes CASSKGQGVSYEQYF.

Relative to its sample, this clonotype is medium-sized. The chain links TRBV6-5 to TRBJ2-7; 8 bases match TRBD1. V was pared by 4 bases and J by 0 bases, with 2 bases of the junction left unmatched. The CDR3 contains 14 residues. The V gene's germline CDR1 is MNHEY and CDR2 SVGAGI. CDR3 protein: CASSSTGVSYEQYF. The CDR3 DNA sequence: TGTGCCAGCAGTTCGACAGGGGTCTCCTACGAGCAGTACTTC.

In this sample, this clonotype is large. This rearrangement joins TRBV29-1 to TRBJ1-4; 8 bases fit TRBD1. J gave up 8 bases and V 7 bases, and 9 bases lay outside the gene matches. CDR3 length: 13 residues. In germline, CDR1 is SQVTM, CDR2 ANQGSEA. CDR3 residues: CSGNRGMGEKLFF. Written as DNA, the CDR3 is TGCAGCGGGAACAGGGGGATGGGGGAAAAACTGTTTTTT.

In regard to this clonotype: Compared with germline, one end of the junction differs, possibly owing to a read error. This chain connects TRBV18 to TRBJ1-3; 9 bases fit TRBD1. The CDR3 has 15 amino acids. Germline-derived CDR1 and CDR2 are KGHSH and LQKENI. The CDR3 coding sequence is TGTGCCAGCTCACTGGACAGGGGAAGAGGGAACACCATGTATTTT. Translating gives CASSLDRGRGNTMYF.

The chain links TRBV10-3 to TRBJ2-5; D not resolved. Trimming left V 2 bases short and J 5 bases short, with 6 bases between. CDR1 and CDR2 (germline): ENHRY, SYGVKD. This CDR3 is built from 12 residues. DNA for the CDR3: TGTGCCATCAGTGAGGGCGCGGAGACCCAGTACTTC. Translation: CAISEGAETQYF.

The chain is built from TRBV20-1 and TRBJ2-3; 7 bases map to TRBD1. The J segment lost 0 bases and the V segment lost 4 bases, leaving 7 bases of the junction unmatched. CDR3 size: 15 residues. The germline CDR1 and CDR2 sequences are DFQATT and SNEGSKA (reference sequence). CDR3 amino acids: CSATTQGSSTDTQYF. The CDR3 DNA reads TGCAGTGCTACAACACAGGGGTCCAGCACAGATACGCAGTATTTT.

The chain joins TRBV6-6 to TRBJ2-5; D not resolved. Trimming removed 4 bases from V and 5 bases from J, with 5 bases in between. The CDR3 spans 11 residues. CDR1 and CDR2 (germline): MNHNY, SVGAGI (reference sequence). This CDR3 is CASSLGETQYF. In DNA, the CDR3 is TGTGCCAGCAGTTTGGGGGAGACCCAGTACTTC.

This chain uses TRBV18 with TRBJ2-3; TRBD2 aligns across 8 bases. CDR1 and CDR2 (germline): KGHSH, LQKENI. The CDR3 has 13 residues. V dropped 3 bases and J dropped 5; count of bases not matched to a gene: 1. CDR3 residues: CASSPGGEDTQYF. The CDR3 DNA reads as TGTGCCAGCTCACCCGGGGGGGAAGATACGCAGTATTTT.

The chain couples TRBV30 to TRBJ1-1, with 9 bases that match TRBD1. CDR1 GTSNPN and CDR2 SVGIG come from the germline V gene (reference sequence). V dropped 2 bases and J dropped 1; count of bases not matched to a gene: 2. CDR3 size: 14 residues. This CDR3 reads CAWSIQGANTEAFF. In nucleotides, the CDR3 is TGTGCCTGGAGTATACAGGGGGCGAACACTGAAGCTTTCTTT.

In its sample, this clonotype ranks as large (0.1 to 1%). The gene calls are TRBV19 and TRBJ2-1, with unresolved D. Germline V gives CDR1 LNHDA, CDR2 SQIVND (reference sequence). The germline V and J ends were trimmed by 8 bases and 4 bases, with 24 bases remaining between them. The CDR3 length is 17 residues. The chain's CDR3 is CASSTPTATYTYNEQFF. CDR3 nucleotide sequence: TGTGCCAGTTCGACCCCCACTGCAACTTACACTTACAATGAGCAGTTCTTC.

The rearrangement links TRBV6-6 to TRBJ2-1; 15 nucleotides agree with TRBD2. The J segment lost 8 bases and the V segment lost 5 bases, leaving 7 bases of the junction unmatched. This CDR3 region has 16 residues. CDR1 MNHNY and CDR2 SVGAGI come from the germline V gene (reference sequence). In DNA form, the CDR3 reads TGTGCCAGCAGTCGTGGACTAGCGGGGGGGCCACATGAGCAGTTCTTC. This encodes CASSRGLAGGPHEQFF.

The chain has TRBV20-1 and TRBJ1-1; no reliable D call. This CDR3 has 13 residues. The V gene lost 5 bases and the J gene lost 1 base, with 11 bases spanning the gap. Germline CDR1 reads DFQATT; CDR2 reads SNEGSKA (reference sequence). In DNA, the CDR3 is TGCAGTGCTCCCGTGGCTTGGAACACTGAAGCTTTCTTT. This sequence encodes CSAPVAWNTEAFF.

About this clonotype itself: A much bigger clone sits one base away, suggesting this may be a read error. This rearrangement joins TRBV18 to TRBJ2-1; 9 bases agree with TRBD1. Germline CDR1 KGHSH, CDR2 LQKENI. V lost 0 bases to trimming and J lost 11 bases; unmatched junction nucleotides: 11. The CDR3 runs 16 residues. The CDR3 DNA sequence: TGTGCCAGCTCACCACCAGGGACAGGGAATACGGATAAGCAGTTCTTC. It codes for CASSPPGTGNTDKQFF.

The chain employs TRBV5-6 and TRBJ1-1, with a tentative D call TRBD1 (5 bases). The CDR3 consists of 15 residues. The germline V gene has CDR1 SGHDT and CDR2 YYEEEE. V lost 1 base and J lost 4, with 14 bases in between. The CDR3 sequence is CASSLITGGGTEAFF. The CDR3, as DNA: TGTGCCAGCAGCTTGATAACCGGTGGGGGCACTGAAGCTTTCTTT.

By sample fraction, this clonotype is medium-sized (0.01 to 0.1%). In DNA, the CDR3 is TGTGCCAGCAGCCCACGACAGGGTATGAACGAGCAGTACTTC. Residues: CASSPRQGMNEQYF. The chain has TRBV5-5 and TRBJ2-7, with 7 bases aligning to TRBD1. Germline lookup yields CDR1 SGHKS and CDR2 YYEKEE (reference sequence). J gave up 5 bases and V 4 bases, and 9 bases lay outside the gene matches. This CDR3 spans 14 amino acids.

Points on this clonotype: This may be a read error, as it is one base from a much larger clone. For the CDR3, the DNA is TGTGACAGCAGTTACTCTGGCAGGGGGCGCCCCGGGGAGCTGTTTTTT. Translated: CDSSYSGRGRPGELFF. The chain carries TRBV6-5 and TRBJ2-2, with TRBD1 matching over 8 bases. This CDR3 is built from 16 residues. Germline-derived CDR1 and CDR2 are MNHEY and SVGAGI.

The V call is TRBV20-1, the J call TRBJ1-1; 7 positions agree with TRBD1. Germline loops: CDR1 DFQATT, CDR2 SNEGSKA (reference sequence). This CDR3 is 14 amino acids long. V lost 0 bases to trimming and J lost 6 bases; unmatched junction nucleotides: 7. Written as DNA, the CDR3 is TGCAGTGCTAGAGATGCACAGGGGAGGGCTGAAGCTTTCTTT. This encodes CSARDAQGRAEAFF.

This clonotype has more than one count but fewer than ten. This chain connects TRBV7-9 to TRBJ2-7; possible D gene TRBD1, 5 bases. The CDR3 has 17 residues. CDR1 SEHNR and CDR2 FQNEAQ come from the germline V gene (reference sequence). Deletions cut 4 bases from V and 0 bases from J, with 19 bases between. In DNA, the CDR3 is TGTGCCAGCAGCTCCTACGGACATGGCACCCTCTCCTACGAGCAGTACTTC. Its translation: CASSSYGHGTLSYEQYF.

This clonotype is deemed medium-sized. CDR3 DNA sequence: TGTGCCAGCAGTGAATGGGCAGGGGCCCAAGAGACCCAGTACTTC. Translating gives CASSEWAGAQETQYF. The gene calls are TRBV6-1 and TRBJ2-5; D is perhaps TRBD1 (6 bases). The V and J ends lost 2 bases and 1 base respectively, with 11 bases between them. CDR1 and CDR2 (germline): MNHNS, SASEGT. This CDR3 comprises 15 residues.

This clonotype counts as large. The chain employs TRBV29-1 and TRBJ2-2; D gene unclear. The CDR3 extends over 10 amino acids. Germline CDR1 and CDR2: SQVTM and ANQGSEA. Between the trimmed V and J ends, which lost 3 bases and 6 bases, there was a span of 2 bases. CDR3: CSVDSGELFF. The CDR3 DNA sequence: TGCAGCGTTGACTCCGGGGAGCTGTTTTTT.

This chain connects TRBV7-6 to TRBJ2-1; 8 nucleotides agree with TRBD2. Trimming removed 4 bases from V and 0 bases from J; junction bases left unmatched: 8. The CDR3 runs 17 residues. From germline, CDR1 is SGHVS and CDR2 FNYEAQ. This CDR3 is CASSSLRGASSYNEQFF. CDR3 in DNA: TGTGCCAGCAGCTCATTGCGGGGGGCAAGCTCCTACAATGAGCAGTTCTTC.

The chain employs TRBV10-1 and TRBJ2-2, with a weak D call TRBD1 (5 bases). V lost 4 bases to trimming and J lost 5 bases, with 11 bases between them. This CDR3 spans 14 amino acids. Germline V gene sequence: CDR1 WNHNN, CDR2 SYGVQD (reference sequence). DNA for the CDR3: TGCGCCAGCAGTGCTCTCGCAGGGACCGGGGAGCTGTTTTTT. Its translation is CASSALAGTGELFF.

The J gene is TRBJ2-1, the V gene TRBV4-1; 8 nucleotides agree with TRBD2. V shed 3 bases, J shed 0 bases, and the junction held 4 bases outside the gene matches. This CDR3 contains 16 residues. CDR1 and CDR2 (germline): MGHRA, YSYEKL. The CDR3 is CASSHGGGSSYNEQFF. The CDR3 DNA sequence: TGCGCCAGCAGCCACGGGGGGGGGAGCTCCTACAATGAGCAGTTCTTC.

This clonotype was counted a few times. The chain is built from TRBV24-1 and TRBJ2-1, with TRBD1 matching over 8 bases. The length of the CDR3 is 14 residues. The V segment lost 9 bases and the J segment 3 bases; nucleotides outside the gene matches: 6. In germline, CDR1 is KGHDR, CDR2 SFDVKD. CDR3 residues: CATEGTGDYNEQFF. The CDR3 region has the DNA TGTGCCACCGAAGGGACAGGAGACTACAATGAGCAGTTCTTC.

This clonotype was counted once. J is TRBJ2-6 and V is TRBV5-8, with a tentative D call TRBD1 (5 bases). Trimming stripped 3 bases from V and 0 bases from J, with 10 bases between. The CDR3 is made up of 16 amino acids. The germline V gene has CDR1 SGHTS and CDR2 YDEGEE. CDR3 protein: CASSSGHHSGANVLTF. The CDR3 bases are TGTGCCAGCAGCTCCGGACATCACTCTGGGGCCAACGTCCTGACTTTC. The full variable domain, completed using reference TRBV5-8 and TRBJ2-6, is EAGVTQSPTHLIKTRGQQATLRCSPISGHTSVYWYQQALGLGLQFLLWYDEGEERNRGNFPPRFSGRQFPNYSSELNVNALELEDSALYLCASSSGHHSGANVLTFGAGSRLTVL.

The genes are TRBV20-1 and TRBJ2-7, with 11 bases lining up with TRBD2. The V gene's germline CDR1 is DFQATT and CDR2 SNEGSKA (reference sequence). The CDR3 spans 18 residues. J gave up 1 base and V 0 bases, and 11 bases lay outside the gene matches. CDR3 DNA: TGCAGTGCTAGAGACGTGAGTAGCGGGGGGGCTTGGTCCTACGAGCAGTACTTC. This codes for CSARDVSSGGAWSYEQYF.